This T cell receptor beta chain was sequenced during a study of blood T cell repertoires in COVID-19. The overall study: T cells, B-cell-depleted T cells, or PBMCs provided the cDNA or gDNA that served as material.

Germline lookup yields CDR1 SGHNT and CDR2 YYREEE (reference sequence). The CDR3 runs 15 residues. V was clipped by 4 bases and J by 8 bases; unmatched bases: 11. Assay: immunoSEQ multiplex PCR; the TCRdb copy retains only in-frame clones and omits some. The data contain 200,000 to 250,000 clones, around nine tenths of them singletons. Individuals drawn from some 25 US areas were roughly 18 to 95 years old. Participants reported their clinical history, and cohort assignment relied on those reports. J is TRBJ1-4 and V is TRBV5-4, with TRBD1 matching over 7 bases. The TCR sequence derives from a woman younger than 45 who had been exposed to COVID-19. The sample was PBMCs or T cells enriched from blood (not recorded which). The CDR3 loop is CASSPSEGAGEKLFF. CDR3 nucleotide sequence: TGTGCCAGCAGCCCCTCGGAGGGGGCCGGGGAAAAACTGTTTTTT.